This entry features one T cell receptor beta chain sequence. This entry is derived from a study of cytomegalovirus exposure and HLA in healthy donors. Germline loops: CDR1 SGHRS, CDR2 YFSETQ. This CDR3 has 14 amino acids. Trimming cost V 3 bases and J 0 bases, with 7 bases left between them. Healthy donors of bone marrow made up the group. 13 Jbeta primers and 60 Vbeta primers were used for the PCR. Method: immunoSEQ multiplex PCR; TCRdb's copy keeps in-frame clones and lacks some. The sample includes 95,000 to 100,000 clones, 60% to 85% of them seen just once. This clonotype originated in a man in his 60s in good health and CMV-seropositive. This rearrangement joins TRBV5-1 to TRBJ1-3; D uncertain. Sequenced: PBMCs. The CDR3 loop reads CASSSGSSGNTIYF. The CDR3 DNA follows: TGCGCCAGCAGCTCCGGGAGCTCTGGAAACACCATATATTTT.